Listed here are 22 T cell receptor beta chains from one sample, sequenced in a study of CD8 T cell repertoires and HIV-1 epitope variants. These receptors are not linked to any known antigen. Sequencing used immunoSEQ multiplex PCR; TCRdb keeps in-frame clones, though not all of them. Of about 5,200 clones listed, about 60% are singletons. Sequencing input: cultured CD8+ T cells derived from PBMCs. The receptors derive from a male donor with HIV.

This chain uses TRBV4-3 with TRBJ2-5; TRBD2 is a possible D gene (5 bases). The CDR3 runs to 14 residues. With 0 bases removed from V and 1 base from J, the gap between germline ends came to 6 bases. Per germline, CDR1 LGHNA and CDR2 YSLEER. Written as DNA, the CDR3 is TGCGCCAGCAGCCAAGACGGGATCCAAGAGACCCAGTACTTC. This gives the protein CASSQDGIQETQYF.

V is TRBV28 and J is TRBJ1-3; D perhaps matches TRBD1 (6 bases). Looked up from germline, CDR1 is MDHEN and CDR2 is SYDVKM. Trimming cost V 6 bases and J 4 bases, with 19 bases left between them. This CDR3 is built from 16 residues. CDR3 region: CASRGPGQLSGNTIYF. CDR3 bases: TGTGCCAGCAGGGGACCCGGACAGTTGTCAGGAAACACCATATATTTT.

This chain joins TRBV7-9 and TRBJ2-5; D might be TRBD2 (5 bases). The germline V gene encodes CDR1 SEHNR and CDR2 FQNEAQ (reference sequence). The CDR3 loop spans 15 amino acids. V gave up 4 bases and J gave up 2 bases, with 14 bases separating them. The CDR3 sequence is CASSSAGIDQETQYF. CDR3 in DNA: TGTGCCAGCAGCTCCGCCGGGATAGATCAAGAGACCCAGTACTTC. Full variable domain (remainder filled in from reference TRBV7-9 and TRBJ2-5): DTGVSQNPRHKITKRGQNVTFRCDPISEHNRLYWYRQTLGQGPEFLTYFQNEAQLEKSRLLSDRFSAERPKGSFSTLEIQRTEQGDSAMYLCASSSAGIDQETQYFGPGTRLLVL.

This clone was picked up a small number of times. The chain links TRBV4-1 to TRBJ2-2, with 8 bases identical to TRBD1. The germline CDR1 and CDR2 sequences are MGHRA and YSYEKL. The CDR3 spans 18 residues. Unmatched junction bases numbered 9, after V lost 3 bases and J lost 0 bases. CDR3 amino acids: CASSQSGTGPTNTGELFF. Written as DNA, the CDR3 is TGCGCCAGCAGCCAGTCCGGGACAGGACCAACGAACACCGGGGAGCTGTTTTTT.

This clone showed up just once. A junction boundary mismatches the germline segment, possibly from a read error. V usage is TRBV4-1 and J usage is TRBJ2-1, with D perhaps matching TRBD2 (5 bases). The CDR3 spans 12 residues. CDR1 is MGHRA and CDR2 is YSYEKL in the germline V gene. DNA of the CDR3: TGCGCCAGCAGCCAAGATGGCCGGGATTCGCTCTTC. As protein: CASSQDGRDSLF.

The sample holds a few counts of this clone. The chain links TRBV7-3 to TRBJ2-1; TRBD1 is a possible D gene (5 bases). The CDR3 runs 15 residues. The ends were cut back, 3 bases at V and 2 bases at J, with 11 bases in the middle. Germline V gives CDR1 SGHTA, CDR2 FQGTGA. The chain's CDR3 is CASSLGQGTYNEQFF. In nucleotides, the CDR3 is TGTGCCAGCAGCTTGGGGCAGGGAACCTACAATGAGCAGTTCTTC.

This chain links TRBV18 with TRBJ2-7; D is ambiguous. There are 14 residues in the CDR3. Germline CDR1 KGHSH, CDR2 LQKENI. V was cut by 1 base and J by 2 bases, with 9 bases left in between. CDR3 protein: CASSPRPITYEQYF. The CDR3 DNA follows: TGTGCCAGCTCACCACGTCCGATAACCTACGAGCAGTACTTC.

The V and J genes are TRBV11-2 and TRBJ2-7; TRBD2 matches at 7 bases. V shed 2 bases, J shed 4 bases, and the junction held 5 bases outside the gene matches. The CDR3 is 14 amino acids. Germline V gene lookup returns CDR1 SGHAT and CDR2 FQNNGV. CDR3 DNA: TGTGCCAGCAGCTTATGGGGACTAACATACGAGCAGTACTTC. Residues: CASSLWGLTYEQYF.

J is TRBJ1-1 and V is TRBV5-1; no clear D. Trimming left V 1 base short and J 3 bases short, with 19 bases between. Per germline, CDR1 SGHRS and CDR2 YFSETQ. The CDR3 sequence is 17 residues long. The CDR3 loop is CASSLLGGVRTDTEAFF. The DNA for the CDR3 is TGCGCCAGCAGCTTGCTCGGCGGGGTACGAACGGACACTGAAGCTTTCTTT.

This chain joins TRBV7-9 and TRBJ2-7; the match to TRBD1 covers 7 bases. This CDR3 has 13 amino acids. Germline V gives CDR1 SEHNR, CDR2 FQNEAQ (reference sequence). After removal of 5 bases from V and 4 bases from J, the junction contained 5 bases not matched to a gene. The CDR3, as DNA: TGTGCCAGCAGCCCCCCGACAGGGTACGAGCAGTACTTC. This translates into CASSPPTGYEQYF.

In its sample, this clone ranks as medium-sized (0.01 to 0.1%). V is TRBV25-1 and J is TRBJ2-7, with 9 nucleotides matching TRBD1. The V gene end was trimmed by 5 bases and the J gene end by 2 bases; junction bases not matched to a gene: 13. The germline gives CDR1 MGHDK, CDR2 SYGVNS. The CDR3 is 17 amino acids. The CDR3 here is CASSSDRWDRETYEQYF. The DNA of the CDR3 is TGTGCCAGCAGTAGTGACCGATGGGACAGGGAAACCTACGAGCAGTACTTC.

This clone was recorded once. The chain employs TRBV27 and TRBJ2-7, with 7 bases aligning to TRBD2. CDR3 length: 15 residues. With 3 bases clipped from V and 6 bases from J, the junction kept 11 bases outside the gene matches. Per the germline V gene, CDR1 is MNHEY and CDR2 is SMNVEV (reference sequence). The CDR3, as DNA: TGTGCCAGCAGTTTTGGGGCGGGAGAAGCTTCCGAGCAGTACTTC. Protein sequence: CASSFGAGEASEQYF.

This clone was recorded a few times. The gene calls are TRBV7-3 and TRBJ2-2, with D possibly being TRBD2 (5 bases). Per germline, CDR1 SGHTA and CDR2 FQGTGA. The ends were cut back, 5 bases at V and 1 base at J, with 11 bases in the middle. The CDR3 loop spans 15 amino acids. DNA for the CDR3: TGTGCCAGCAGCCCAATCGGGGAGAACACCGGGGAGCTGTTTTTT. This sequence encodes CASSPIGENTGELFF.

The V and J genes are TRBV5-1 and TRBJ2-7, with 7 bases matching TRBD2. CDR3 size: 15 residues. With V trimmed by 4 bases and J by 2 bases, 9 bases remained unmatched. CDR1 is SGHRS and CDR2 is YFSETQ in the germline V gene. Written as DNA, the CDR3 is TGCGCCAGCAGCCCCGAAGGCGGGGGAGCCTACGAGCAGTACTTC. This gives the protein CASSPEGGGAYEQYF.

The J gene is TRBJ2-7, the V gene TRBV6-1; a possible D gene is TRBD1 (6 bases). The CDR3 runs 15 residues. CDR1 MNHNS and CDR2 SASEGT come from the germline V gene. Trimming took 2 bases from V and 3 from J, leaving 14 bases between them. CDR3 in amino acids: CASSELAGVFYEQYF. The DNA of the CDR3 is TGTGCCAGCAGTGAACTCGCAGGGGTCTTCTACGAGCAGTACTTC.

The chain links TRBV5-8 to TRBJ2-7, with 7 bases aligning to TRBD1. With 0 bases clipped from V and 0 bases from J, the junction kept 3 bases outside the gene matches. Per the germline V gene, CDR1 is SGHTS and CDR2 is YDEGEE. There are 15 residues in the CDR3. The CDR3, as DNA: TGTGCCAGCAGCTTGGGGGACAGTGACTCCTACGAGCAGTACTTC. Its protein product is CASSLGDSDSYEQYF.

Only one count was recorded for this clone. The rearrangement uses TRBV5-1 and TRBJ1-1; D is uncertain. Trimming left V 0 bases short and J 2 bases short, with 5 bases between. In germline, CDR1 is SGHRS, CDR2 YFSETQ. CDR3 length: 13 residues. CDR3 residues: CASSLGPNTEAFF. The CDR3 DNA follows: TGCGCCAGCAGCTTGGGGCCAAACACTGAAGCTTTCTTT.

The chain carries TRBV12-1 and TRBJ2-6; no DNA check was done on the table's D call, TRBD1. TRBV12-1 is tagged as a pseudogene. The CDR3 covers 18 residues. The CDR3 coding sequence is TGTGCCAGCAGCGTCGCTTTTATAGGACAAAGTCGGGCCAACGTCCTGACTTTC. This codes for CASSVAFIGQSRANVLTF.

J is TRBJ1-3 and V is TRBV2; D not resolved. This CDR3 spans 15 amino acids. Germline lookup yields CDR1 SNHLY and CDR2 FYNNEI. V lost 5 bases to trimming and J lost 4 bases, with 15 bases between them. The CDR3 DNA is TGTGCCAGCAGTACCGGACCCGGAGGAGGAAACACCATATATTTT. This codes for CASSTGPGGGNTIYF.

The genes are TRBV11-3 and TRBJ2-3; 7 nucleotides align to TRBD2. Germline V lookup: CDR1 SGHNT, CDR2 YENEEA. J was trimmed by 5 bases and V by 3 bases; bases with no gene match: 5. The CDR3 is made up of 14 amino acids. The CDR3: CASSLGGGVDTQYF. CDR3 sequence (DNA): TGTGCCAGCAGCTTGGGCGGGGGAGTAGATACGCAGTATTTT.

The chain combines TRBV7-2 with TRBJ1-5; D gene unclear. V lost 1 base to trimming and J lost 1 base, with 5 bases between them. The CDR3 has 14 amino acids. Germline CDR1 reads SGHTA; CDR2 reads FQGNSA. The CDR3 nucleotides read TGTGCCAGCAGCTTAGAGTTGAGCAATCAGCCCCAGCATTTT. It specifies CASSLELSNQPQHF.

The V and J genes are TRBV28 and TRBJ1-5; D is ambiguous. V lost 1 base and J 1 base, leaving 11 bases between the germline ends. CDR3 length: 16 residues. Germline V gene lookup returns CDR1 MDHEN and CDR2 SYDVKM. CDR3 nucleotides: TGTGCCAGCAGTTTATTCCGGGGAGGAAGCAATCAGCCCCAGCATTTT. Its protein product is CASSLFRGGSNQPQHF.